One and the same sample provided the 20 T cell receptor beta chains below, sequenced in a study of sequential checkpoint blockade in melanoma. Generated by immunoSEQ multiplex PCR, the TCRdb table keeps only in-frame clones and is missing some. The table includes around 9,100 clones, about 63% detected once. The sample's treatment: randomized to nivolumab then ipilimumab (arm A) or the reverse (arm B). Material: CD8+ T cells sorted from blood (inferred from file names), obtained from a patient given nivolumab and ipilimumab in sequence. The receptors originated from a human donor with melanoma.

The chain has TRBV28 and TRBJ1-1; D ambiguous. Germline assignment: CDR1 MDHEN and CDR2 SYDVKM. This CDR3 region has 16 residues. The V end was cut by 2 bases, the J end by 4 bases, with 17 bases between. As DNA, the CDR3 is TGTGCCAGCAGTTTAGGGAGTGACCTGGAGGGCACTGAAGCTTTCTTT. It yields the protein CASSLGSDLEGTEAFF.

A few counts support this clone. The chain links TRBV27 to TRBJ1-6; possible D gene TRBD1, 5 bases. CDR3 length: 16 residues. Germline V gives CDR1 MNHEY, CDR2 SMNVEV (reference sequence). V lost 1 base to trimming and J lost 9 bases, with 16 bases between them. The CDR3 loop is CASSLFSAGGGSPLHF. The CDR3 nucleotides are TGTGCCAGCAGTTTATTTTCTGCCGGGGGTGGTTCACCCCTCCACTTT.

The chain has TRBV18 and TRBJ2-5, with TRBD1 matching 7 bases. The end of the DNA aligns better with TRBJ2-7, so the J call may be wrong. CDR3 length: 13 amino acids. Germline values: CDR1 KGHSH, CDR2 LQKENI. The CDR3 DNA sequence: TGTGCCAGCTCAGATGGGACAGACTACGAGCAGTACTTC. Translation: CASSDGTDYEQYF.

This clone appeared a few times. At one end, the junction sequence differs from germline, possibly due to a read error. The chain joins TRBV29-1 to TRBJ1-5, with 12 positions matching TRBD1. The CDR3 covers 20 residues. The germline V gene encodes CDR1 SQVTM and CDR2 ANQGSEA. The CDR3 is CSVEARFGTGGLYSNQPQHF. The CDR3 DNA is TGCAGCGTCGAAGCGCGGTTCGGGACAGGGGGCCTCTATAGCAATCAGCCCCAGCATTTT.

The V call is TRBV7-9, the J call TRBJ1-4, with TRBD1 matching over 9 bases. CDR3 length equals 17 residues. The germline V gene encodes CDR1 SEHNR and CDR2 FQNEAQ (reference sequence). The V segment lost 1 base and the J segment 3 bases; nucleotides outside the gene matches: 6. The CDR3: CASSLVDRGWANEKLFF. CDR3 nucleotides: TGTGCCAGCAGCTTAGTGGACAGGGGCTGGGCTAATGAAAAACTGTTTTTT.

The CDR3, as DNA: TGTGCCAGCAGCCCTGGGAAGGGGCCGAACACCGGGGAGCTGTTTTTT. Its protein is CASSPGKGPNTGELFF. V gene TRBV7-3 combines with J gene TRBJ2-2; D possibly corresponds to TRBD1 (5 bases). This CDR3 is built from 16 residues. V was trimmed by 5 bases and J by 0 bases, leaving 13 bases between them. Germline values: CDR1 SGHTA, CDR2 FQGTGA.

The chain is built from TRBV7-6 and TRBJ2-1, with D possibly matching TRBD1 (5 bases). Looked up from germline, CDR1 is SGHVS and CDR2 is FNYEAQ. The V end lost 7 bases, the J end lost 10 bases, and 14 bases lay between the germline ends. CDR3 length: 12 residues. CDR3 amino acids: CASNVGVGEQFF. The CDR3 region has the DNA TGTGCCAGCAACGTAGGGGTGGGCGAGCAGTTCTTC. The complete variable domain, with remaining parts taken from reference TRBV7-6 and TRBJ2-1, reads GAGVSQSPRYKVTKRGQDVALRCDPISGHVSLYWYRQALGQGPEFLTYFNYEAQQDKSGLPNDRFSAERPEGSISTLTIQRTEQRDSAMYRCASNVGVGEQFFGPGTRLTVL.

The chain uses TRBV4-1 and TRBJ2-1; TRBD2 is a possible D gene (6 bases). The CDR3 loop spans 14 amino acids. The V end was cut by 3 bases, the J end by 7 bases, with 13 bases between. The V gene's germline CDR1 is MGHRA and CDR2 YSYEKL. CDR3 loop: CASSHTGLANEQFF. DNA for the CDR3: TGCGCCAGCAGCCACACGGGACTCGCAAATGAGCAGTTCTTC.

V and J are TRBV4-1 and TRBJ2-7; TRBD2 matches at 7 bases. Germline CDR1 and CDR2: MGHRA and YSYEKL. The V segment lost 0 bases and the J segment 4 bases; nucleotides outside the gene matches: 9. This CDR3 is 16 amino acids long. The chain's CDR3 is CASSQDPQRGFYEQYF. CDR3 DNA: TGCGCCAGCAGCCAAGATCCCCAGCGGGGCTTTTACGAGCAGTACTTC.

V gene TRBV5-1 combines with J gene TRBJ1-4, with 12 bases lining up with TRBD1. After removal of 2 bases from V and 8 bases from J, the junction contained 4 bases not matched to a gene. The germline gives CDR1 SGHRS, CDR2 YFSETQ. This CDR3 has 15 amino acids. CDR3 loop: CASSLGTGGDEKLFF. Written as DNA, the CDR3 is TGCGCCAGCAGCTTAGGGACAGGGGGCGACGAAAAACTGTTTTTT. Supplemented by reference TRBV5-1 and TRBJ1-4, the full variable domain reads KAGVTQTPRYLIKTRGQQVTLSCSPISGHRSVSWYQQTPGQGLQFLFEYFSETQRNKGNFPGRFSGRQFSNSRSEMNVSTLELGDSALYLCASSLGTGGDEKLFFGSGTQLSVL.

This clone was observed a handful of times. The CDR3 loop reads CASSRTGDTRNQPQHF. For the CDR3, the DNA is TGTGCCAGCAGCCGGACAGGCGATACTCGCAATCAGCCCCAGCATTTT. This chain connects TRBV7-2 to TRBJ1-5; TRBD1 matches at 7 bases. Germline CDR1 is SGHTA and CDR2 is FQGNSA. The trim removed 5 bases at V and 2 bases at J, leaving 9 bases unmatched. The CDR3 runs 16 residues. The full variable domain, in which reference TRBV7-2 and TRBJ1-5 provide the parts outside the CDR3, is GAGVSQSPSNKVTEKGKDVELRCDPISGHTALYWYRQSLGQGLEFLIYFQGNSAPDKSGLPSDRFSAERTGGSVSTLTIQRTQQEDSAVYLCASSRTGDTRNQPQHFGDGTRLSIL.

In its sample, this clone was seen many times. This chain uses TRBV21-1 with TRBJ2-7; TRBD1, as called in the table, went unchecked against the DNA. TRBV21-1 is annotated as a pseudogene. The CDR3 has 13 residues. In DNA form, the CDR3 reads TGTGCCAGCAGCGAAAGCAGGGGGCACGAGCAGTACTTC. As protein: CASSESRGHEQYF.

The chain links TRBV7-8 to TRBJ2-7, with 8 bases matching TRBD1. This CDR3 is built from 15 residues. Unmatched junction bases numbered 6, after V lost 5 bases and J lost 0 bases. Germline CDR1 SGHVS, CDR2 FQNEAQ. The CDR3 sequence: CASSKRTGSSYEQYF. For the CDR3, the DNA is TGTGCCAGCAGCAAGAGGACAGGGAGCTCCTACGAGCAGTACTTC.

This clone appeared a few times. The J gene is TRBJ2-3, the V gene TRBV9; perhaps TRBD1 as D (5 bases). The germline V gene encodes CDR1 SGDLS and CDR2 YYNGEE. CDR3 length: 15 amino acids. V lost 3 bases to trimming and J lost 0 bases, with 11 bases between them. The CDR3 spells CASSGGATSTDTQYF. CDR3 in DNA: TGTGCCAGCAGCGGGGGCGCAACTAGCACAGATACGCAGTATTTT. The whole variable domain, remainder taken from reference TRBV9 and TRBJ2-3, is DSGVTQTPKHLITATGQRVTLRCSPRSGDLSVYWYQQSLDQGLQFLIQYYNGEERAKGNILERFSAQQFPDLHSELNLSSLELGDSALYFCASSGGATSTDTQYFGPGTRLTVL.

Concerning this clone: The junction and the germline gene differ at one end; a read error may be behind it. The chain couples TRBV7-6 to TRBJ2-7, with D possibly being TRBD2 (5 bases). Germline lookup yields CDR1 SGHVS and CDR2 FNYEAQ. The length of the CDR3 is 14 residues. The CDR3 here is CASSLGSGSYEQYF. For the CDR3, the DNA is TGTGCTAGCAGCTTAGGGAGCGGCTCCTACGAGCAGTACTTC.

This clone appeared once. This rearrangement joins TRBV20-1 to TRBJ2-1; 8 bases line up with TRBD2. Germline CDR1 is DFQATT and CDR2 is SNEGSKA (reference sequence). The CDR3 extends over 10 amino acids. The ends lost 5 bases at V and 9 bases at J; junction bases unmatched: 0. CDR3 in DNA: TGCAGTGCTGGACTAGCTGAGCAGTTCTTC. This codes for CSAGLAEQFF.

The V call is TRBV29-1, the J call TRBJ2-7; 9 nucleotides align to TRBD1. Germline V gene sequence: CDR1 SQVTM, CDR2 ANQGSEA. The CDR3 length is 12 residues. CDR3 region: CSALTGGREQYF. In DNA form, the CDR3 reads TGCAGTGCCCTCACAGGGGGCCGCGAGCAGTACTTC.

The rearrangement joins TRBV5-1 to TRBJ1-2, with D maybe TRBD1 (6 bases). The CDR3 length is 13 residues. Germline V CDR1 and CDR2: SGHRS, YFSETQ. V dropped 0 bases and J dropped 6 bases, with 9 bases sitting between them. The CDR3 loop reads CASSLAEGDGYTF. DNA for the CDR3: TGCGCCAGCAGCTTGGCCGAGGGGGATGGCTACACCTTC.

The V call is TRBV4-1, the J call TRBJ2-7, with 11 nucleotides matching TRBD2. V trimming: 4 bases; J trimming: 0 bases; junction bases outside the gene matches: 2. This CDR3 is 15 amino acids long. CDR1 and CDR2 (germline): MGHRA, YSYEKL. The CDR3 loop is CASSPLAGASYEQYF. For the CDR3, the DNA is TGCGCCAGCAGCCCACTAGCGGGGGCCTCCTACGAGCAGTACTTC.

V usage is TRBV7-9 and J usage is TRBJ1-4, with D perhaps matching TRBD1 (6 bases). In germline, CDR1 is SEHNR, CDR2 FQNEAQ (reference sequence). V was shortened by 5 bases and J by 4 bases, with 20 bases between the two germline ends. This CDR3 is 17 amino acids long. CDR3 loop: CASSGPRVGQSNEKLFF. The CDR3 nucleotides read TGTGCCAGCAGCGGGCCGCGTGTTGGACAGAGTAATGAAAAACTGTTTTTT. Full variable domain (rest looked up from reference TRBV7-9 and TRBJ1-4): DTGVSQNPRHKITKRGQNVTFRCDPISEHNRLYWYRQTLGQGPEFLTYFQNEAQLEKSRLLSDRFSAERPKGSFSTLEIQRTEQGDSAMYLCASSGPRVGQSNEKLFFGSGTQLSVL.